This T cell receptor (beta chain) was sequenced during a study of response to subunit inactivated influenza vaccine. Study results and limitations: Each seasonal flu vaccination may recruit only limited new T cells, authors suggested.

TCRdb redid the calling of the RT-PCR reads with MiXCR, one entry per CDR3 protein. In the table there are roughly 700,000 distinct CDR3 sequences, approximately 13% of which are singletons. Germline CDR1 and CDR2: LGHNA and YSLEER. V lost 1 base and J lost 2; bases outside the gene matches: 2. The CDR3 is 16 amino acids. With respect to this clonotype: What it recognizes is unknown.

Sequencing used PBMCs from blood, obtained 14 to 15 days before vaccination. This receptor was obtained from a man aged 50 or older who received an inactivated influenza vaccine. V gene TRBV4-3 combines with J gene TRBJ2-2, with TRBD2 identical over 9 bases. The CDR3, as DNA: TGCGCCAGCAGCCAAGCTAGCGGGGACAACACCGGGGAGCTGTTTTTT. Translated: CASSQASGDNTGELFF.